Listed below are T cell receptor beta chains from one sample, sequenced in a study of blood T cell repertoires in COVID-19. Measured with immunoSEQ multiplex PCR; TCRdb has only the in-frame clones, and not every one. Of more than 250,000 clones listed, under 95% are singletons. The sample comprised PBMCs or T cells enriched from blood (not recorded which). Every receptor here comes from a woman in her thirties who had recovered from COVID-19. The conserved cysteine and the conserved F or W are not part of the CDR3 here.

J gene | V gene | CDR3 protein
TRBJ2-7 | TRBV19 | AIQTGSGEQY
TRBJ2-3 | TRBV5-8 | ASSFGEDTDTQY
TRBJ1-1 | TRBV3-1/TRBV3-2 | ASSPWDRGTEAF
TRBJ2-2 | TRBV18 | ASSQQRVTGELF
TRBJ2-7 | TRBV10-3 | AISGQRDSYEQY
TRBJ2-1 | TRBV7-9 | ASRRIAQGSDEQF
TRBJ1-6 | TRBV27 | ASSYNPGQGASPLH
TRBJ2-1 | TRBV12-3/TRBV12-4 | ASSADRFNEQF
TRBJ1-2 | TRBV25-1 | ASSGKQGYYGYT
TRBJ2-1 | TRBV2 | ASRSQSGGTSYNEQF
TRBJ2-1 | TRBV2 | ASSKVPSSYNEQF
TRBJ2-7 | TRBV7-2 | ASSQGRSYEQY
TRBJ1-4 | TRBV28 | ASSLGQGNEKLF
TRBJ2-1 | TRBV7-3 | ASSLIDSEGAYNEQF
TRBJ2-3 | TRBV7-9 | ASSFGGDTDTQY
TRBJ2-7 | TRBV15 | ATSRELGGKGEQY
TRBJ2-7 | TRBV27 | ASSPRSSYEQY
TRBJ1-2 | TRBV5-4 | ASSTGAQDYGYT
TRBJ2-1 | TRBV28 | ASSLNLAAPSEQF
TRBJ1-2 | TRBV2 | ASRDGGAVGYT
TRBJ2-1 | TRBV7-3 | ASSSGRGNEQF
TRBJ2-1 | TRBV6-5 | ASSATGAGRNEQF
TRBJ2-6 | TRBV6-4 | ASSDPLKISGANVLT
TRBJ1-2 | TRBV19 | ASSIVTGNYGYT
TRBJ2-7 | TRBV28 | ASRDRSFRVFYEQY
TRBJ2-7 | TRBV4-1 | ASSRTETGSYEQY
TRBJ1-1 | TRBV11-1 | ASSSRDRVTEAF
TRBJ2-7 | TRBV9 | ASSVGDRAFEQY
TRBJ1-1 | TRBV2 | ASRYPGQGMNTEAF
TRBJ1-5 | TRBV5-5 | ASSLEGGRNQPQH
TRBJ1-4 | TRBV4-2 | ASSQGDRNEKLF
TRBJ2-2 | TRBV11-3 | ASSLALGQGSGELF
TRBJ2-1 | TRBV11-2 | ASSLAGSSYNEQF
TRBJ2-7 | TRBV19 | ASSIRGLVHEQY
TRBJ1-3 | TRBV30 | AWNRGSSGNTIY
TRBJ1-1 | TRBV4-2 | ASSQDQMGGAF
TRBJ2-4 | TRBV7-2 | ASSLKTGRDIQY